This T cell receptor (beta chain) is drawn from a study of identical twins. Using its own MiXCR run on the 5' RACE reads, TCRdb lists one record per CDR3 protein. In the table there are 450,000 or so distinct CDR3 sequences, approximately 15% of which are singletons. Germline V gene lookup returns CDR1 SNHLY and CDR2 FYNNEI. V lost 6 bases to trimming and J lost 5 bases, with 19 bases between them. This CDR3 comprises 16 residues. The same data also went into a second study, on yellow fever vaccine responses in identical twins.

The rearrangement links TRBV2 to TRBJ2-2; tentative D call: TRBD1 (5 bases). Sequencing input: CD4+ T cells sorted from blood. The receptor was derived from a woman between 18 and 29 years old in good health. CDR3 DNA: TGTGCCAGCAGACTACTCAGGGAAGGTGGGACCGGGGAGCTGTTTTTT. Protein product: CASRLLREGGTGELFF.